Listed below are T cell receptor beta chains from one sample, sequenced in a study of a mutant IDH1 vaccine in newly diagnosed glioma. Antigens of these TCRs are unknown. Repertoires were generated with immunoSEQ multiplex PCR, while TCRdb's copy carries only in-frame clones and drops some. The sample yields tens of thousands of clones, 81% seen once. This material consisted of PBMCs, taken from a glioma patient whose treatment included an IDH1 peptide vaccine. The receptors come from a woman aged 40-49 years with glioma. Some clones in this sample may be carry-over from other donors' samples. Both conserved end residues are part of each CDR3.

CDR3: CASSSNRIWNSPLHF
V: TRBV7-2
J: TRBJ1-6

CDR3: CASSMSGSNNEQFF
V: TRBV19
J: TRBJ2-1

CDR3: CASSPQGVNSPLHF
V: TRBV9
J: TRBJ1-6

CDR3: CASSEGRVSGNTIYF
V: TRBV25-1
J: TRBJ1-3

CDR3: CASSLGIALRETQYF
V: TRBV7-2
J: TRBJ2-5

CDR3: CASRVSGTAEYF
V: TRBV25-1
J: TRBJ2-7

CDR3: CASSVAGGTRDTQYF
V: TRBV9
J: TRBJ2-3

CDR3: CASSPGQEGDTIYF
V: TRBV28
J: TRBJ1-3

CDR3: CSAPYRDTQYF
V: TRBV20-1
J: TRBJ2-3

CDR3: CASSYGPGEQFF
V: TRBV6-5
J: TRBJ2-1

CDR3: CASSLVRAGSTDTQYF
V: TRBV5-1
J: TRBJ2-3

CDR3: CSVQEGWDQPQHF
V: TRBV29-1
J: TRBJ1-5

CDR3: CASSSGASGITLAKNIQYF
V: TRBV5-4
J: TRBJ2-4

CDR3: CASSFDTNNEQFF
V: TRBV9
J: TRBJ2-1

CDR3: CASSARQGTNTGELFF
V: TRBV19
J: TRBJ2-2

CDR3: CASSMDEGRLHGYTF
V: TRBV19
J: TRBJ1-2

CDR3: CASSPPTLF
V: TRBV13
J: TRBJ2-3

CDR3: CASSQNTNTEAFF
V: TRBV4-3
J: TRBJ1-1